These 21 T cell receptor beta chains were sequenced from one sample in a study of blood T cell repertoires in COVID-19. Libraries were prepared by immunoSEQ multiplex PCR; TCRdb keeps only in-frame clonotypes and omits some of them. This repertoire shows about 440,000 clones, approximately 88% found once; its top ten account for 10% to 15%. The sample consisted of peripheral blood. Source of these receptors: a woman aged 50 to 60 with COVID-19, enrolled during active disease.

CDR3 in amino acids: CASSSLDRATEAFF. The CDR3 nucleotides read TGTGCCAGCAGTTCCCTAGACAGGGCCACTGAAGCTTTCTTT. V and J are TRBV6-2 or TRBV6-3 and TRBJ1-1; 7 positions match TRBD1. The CDR3 loop spans 14 amino acids. Germline trimming cut 4 bases from V and 4 bases from J; bases unmatched to any gene: 6. The germline V gene has CDR1 MNHEY and CDR2 SVGEGT.

This chain connects TRBV30 to TRBJ1-1; D gene unclear. Trimming pared 0 bases from V and 0 bases from J, leaving 11 bases between. The germline gives CDR1 GTSNPN, CDR2 SVGIG (reference sequence). This CDR3 is 15 amino acids long. DNA for the CDR3: TGTGCCTGGAGTGTAGAGGCCTTCATGAACACTGAAGCTTTCTTT. It encodes CAWSVEAFMNTEAFF.

Here the CDR3 reads CASSWSGAGTQYF. The CDR3 DNA reads as TGTGCCAGCAGCTGGTCAGGGGCCGGGACCCAGTACTTC. The rearrangement links TRBV5-4 to TRBJ2-5, with a tentative D call TRBD1 (6 bases). CDR3 length: 13 amino acids. V was trimmed by 3 bases and J by 7 bases, leaving 13 bases between them. From germline, CDR1 is SGHNT and CDR2 YYREEE (reference sequence).

This clone was counted a few times. The chain uses TRBV6-5 and TRBJ2-2; possibly TRBD2 for D (5 bases). Trimming took off 6 bases at V and 4 bases at J, with 15 bases between the two ends. The CDR3 consists of 15 residues. Germline loops: CDR1 MNHEY, CDR2 SVGAGI. CDR3 bases: TGTGCCAGCAGCTCCCCCGGGGATGGCACCGGGGAGCTGTTTTTT. This gives the protein CASSSPGDGTGELFF.

The rearrangement uses TRBV30 and TRBJ1-1; D is perhaps TRBD1 (5 bases). Germline CDR1 GTSNPN, CDR2 SVGIG (reference sequence). The CDR3 covers 14 residues. V gave up 5 bases and J gave up 1 base, with 14 bases separating them. The chain's CDR3 is CAWGRDSRNTEAFF. The CDR3 coding sequence is TGTGCCTGGGGGAGAGACAGTCGGAACACTGAAGCTTTCTTT.

CDR3 residues: CASSLRGPETQYF. DNA of the CDR3: TGTGCCAGCAGCTTGAGGGGGCCTGAGACCCAGTACTTC. The rearrangement uses TRBV5-4 and TRBJ2-5; TRBD1 agrees at 7 bases. CDR1 SGHNT and CDR2 YYREEE come from the germline V gene (reference sequence). The V segment lost 1 base and the J segment 5 bases; nucleotides outside the gene matches: 2. The CDR3 spans 13 residues. The variable domain in full, with the rest retrieved from reference TRBV5-4 and TRBJ2-5, is ETGVTQSPTHLIKTRGQQVTLRCSSQSGHNTVSWYQQALGQGPQFIFQYYREEENGRGNFPPRFSGLQFPNYSSELNVNALELDDSALYLCASSLRGPETQYFGPGTRLLVL.

This chain joins TRBV12-3 or TRBV12-4 and TRBJ2-7; D remains ambiguous. The CDR3 runs 12 residues. Trimming took off 2 bases at V and 7 bases at J, with 9 bases between the two ends. The CDR3 bases are TGTGCCAGCAGTTTAACTATACTGGAGCAGTACTTC. This encodes CASSLTILEQYF.

The gene calls are TRBV2 and TRBJ1-2, with 8 bases that match TRBD1. The V gene's germline CDR1 is SNHLY and CDR2 FYNNEI. The CDR3 length is 14 residues. With 5 bases clipped from V and 4 bases from J, the junction kept 6 bases outside the gene matches. CDR3 residues: CASSFGQGSYGYTF. CDR3 nucleotide sequence: TGTGCCAGCAGTTTCGGACAGGGAAGCTATGGCTACACCTTC.

The chain carries TRBV29-1 and TRBJ1-4, with 12 positions matching TRBD1. The CDR3 has 17 residues. Trimming at V came to 8 bases and at J to 5 bases, leaving 15 bases not matched to a gene. CDR1 SQVTM and CDR2 ANQGSEA come from the germline V gene. The CDR3 spells CSPRDRGPDTRNEKLFF. CDR3 nucleotides: TGCAGCCCCAGGGACAGGGGGCCCGACACCAGAAATGAAAAACTGTTTTTT.

CDR3 in amino acids: CASSSLAGGSDYNEQFF. CDR3 in DNA: TGCGCCAGCAGCTCGTTAGCGGGGGGGAGTGACTACAATGAGCAGTTCTTC. The chain carries TRBV5-1 and TRBJ2-1; 11 bases align to TRBD2. This CDR3 is built from 17 residues. Losses at the gene ends were 3 bases for V and 3 bases for J; bases not matched to a gene: 8. Germline V CDR1 and CDR2: SGHRS, YFSETQ.

This chain connects TRBV3-1 (or the pseudogene TRBV3-2) to TRBJ2-7; weak D call: TRBD2 (5 bases). There are 13 residues in the CDR3. V lost 4 bases and J lost 3, with 10 bases in between. Germline assignment: CDR1 LGHDT and CDR2 YNNKEL (reference sequence). The CDR3 DNA sequence: TGTGCCAGCAGCCCTAGAGGGCTCTACGAGCAGTACTTC. It yields the protein CASSPRGLYEQYF.

The V call is TRBV6-1, the J call TRBJ2-4, with no clear D. The CDR3 consists of 15 residues. V lost 2 bases and J 2 bases, leaving 10 bases between the germline ends. The V gene's germline CDR1 is MNHNS and CDR2 SASEGT. The CDR3 loop reads CASSEIGDPKNIQYF. CDR3 in DNA: TGTGCCAGCAGTGAAATAGGAGATCCCAAAAACATTCAGTACTTC.

V is TRBV6-6 and J is TRBJ1-3, with 8 bases lining up with TRBD1. The CDR3 contains 15 residues. The V and J ends lost 2 bases and 9 bases, in that order; junction bases with no gene match: 9. CDR1 MNHNY and CDR2 SVGAGI come from the germline V gene (reference sequence). The CDR3 DNA is TGTGCCAGCAGTTACGAGGGACAGGAGAGTGGCACCATATATTTT. It encodes CASSYEGQESGTIYF.

V gene TRBV7-3 combines with J gene TRBJ2-1; 9 nucleotides match TRBD1. The V segment lost 5 bases and the J segment 2 bases; nucleotides outside the gene matches: 10. The length of the CDR3 is 17 residues. Germline CDR1 reads SGHTA; CDR2 reads FQGTGA. CDR3 amino acids: CASSPTRGTGPYNEQFF. The CDR3 coding sequence is TGTGCCAGCAGCCCTACCCGAGGGACAGGGCCCTACAATGAGCAGTTCTTC.

As to this clone: Other DNA sequences in the same sample also yield this CDR3. The rearrangement uses TRBV27 and TRBJ1-2, with no clear D. V gave up 6 bases and J gave up 4 bases, with 12 bases separating them. This CDR3 is built from 13 residues. Germline CDR1 and CDR2: MNHEY and SMNVEV (reference sequence). The chain's CDR3 is CASSRGGPYGYTF. The DNA of the CDR3 is TGTGCCAGCAGCCGTGGAGGCCCCTATGGCTACACCTTC.

The chain couples TRBV3-1 (or the pseudogene TRBV3-2) to TRBJ1-2; 7 nucleotides line up with TRBD1. V lost 4 bases to trimming and J lost 2 bases; unmatched junction nucleotides: 7. This CDR3 has 15 residues. CDR1 and CDR2 from the germline V gene are LGHDT and YNNKEL (reference sequence). In DNA form, the CDR3 reads TGTGCCAGCAGCCCGACCCCGGGACAGAACTATGGCTACACCTTC. Translation: CASSPTPGQNYGYTF.

This clone has just one count. The chain joins TRBV6-5 to TRBJ2-1; D is unresolved. The CDR3 has 15 amino acids. V was trimmed by 0 bases and J by 6 bases, leaving 12 bases between them. Per the germline V gene, CDR1 is MNHEY and CDR2 is SVGAGI. In DNA, the CDR3 is TGTGCCAGCAGTTACTCGAGGCAAATACCCAATGAGCAGTTCTTC. Its translation: CASSYSRQIPNEQFF.

CDR3 protein: CASSERLAGGNEQFF. CDR3 coding DNA: TGTGCCAGCAGTGAACGGCTAGCGGGGGGTAATGAGCAGTTCTTC. The V gene is TRBV2, the J gene TRBJ2-1, with 11 nucleotides matching TRBD2. V dropped 2 bases and J dropped 7; count of bases not matched to a gene: 4. The CDR3 covers 15 residues. Germline CDR1 SNHLY, CDR2 FYNNEI. The variable domain in full, completed from reference TRBV2 and TRBJ2-1, reads EPEVTQTPSHQVTQMGQEVILRCVPISNHLYFYWYRQILGQKVEFLVSFYNNEISEKSEIFDDQFSVERPDGSNFTLKIRSTKLEDSAMYFCASSERLAGGNEQFFGPGTRLTVL.

This chain joins TRBV24-1 and TRBJ1-3; 7 nucleotides match TRBD1. The CDR3 is made up of 17 amino acids. The V gene's germline CDR1 is KGHDR and CDR2 SFDVKD. The junction had 12 bases not matched to a gene; V was cut back by 4 bases and J by 4 bases. CDR3 amino acids: CATSDANTGASGNTIYF. The CDR3 DNA sequence: TGTGCCACCAGTGACGCTAATACAGGGGCCTCCGGAAACACCATATATTTT.

The chain combines TRBV6-5 with TRBJ2-7, with a possible D match to TRBD1 (5 bases). Trimming removed 2 bases at V and 0 bases at J, with 11 bases between. The V gene's germline CDR1 is MNHEY and CDR2 SVGAGI. This CDR3 has 15 residues. DNA of the CDR3: TGTGCCAGCAGTTACGGGGCGCCTAGCTCCTACGAGCAGTACTTC. It codes for CASSYGAPSSYEQYF.

The chain recombines TRBV2 with TRBJ2-1; D is possibly TRBD2 (6 bases). The CDR3 has 15 residues. Germline loops: CDR1 SNHLY, CDR2 FYNNEI. V was clipped by 5 bases and J by 6 bases, with 17 bases between them. The CDR3 coding sequence is TGTGCCAGCAGTATGCTAGCGAAGGTAGGCAATGAGCAGTTCTTC. It is translated as CASSMLAKVGNEQFF.